These T cell receptor beta chains were read from a single sample in a study of cytomegalovirus exposure and HLA in healthy donors. Assay used: immunoSEQ multiplex PCR; TCRdb lists only in-frame clones, some missing. The data show hundreds of thousands of clones, with roughly 88% seen just once and 0.8% to 0.85% held by the top ten. Sequences were obtained from PBMCs. These receptors were collected from a woman aged 18 to 35 in good health and CMV-seronegative. CDR3s include the opening cysteine and the closing phenylalanine or tryptophan. The order of the fields is J gene, V gene, CDR3 protein.

TRBJ2-2	TRBV19	CASRFQGTGELFF
TRBJ1-4	TRBV2	CASMAQGATSEKLFF
TRBJ2-3	TRBV28	CASARGGRSDTQYF
TRBJ2-1	TRBV7-6	CASSPTHRFSDEQFF
TRBJ1-2	TRBV29-1	CSVVRGREVNGYTF
TRBJ1-2	TRBV6-1	CASSGQGTAYSGYTF
TRBJ2-7	TRBV5-1	CASSLGTSGSYEQYF
TRBJ2-3	TRBV2	CASSSQGSGDTQYF
TRBJ1-1	TRBV5-1	CASSRQFMNTEAFF
TRBJ1-2	TRBV6-1	CASSGFTPGGDNYGYTF
TRBJ2-7	TRBV19	CASSNGLAGAYEQYF
TRBJ2-3	TRBV7-9	CASSLIVTDTQYF
TRBJ1-1	TRBV5-1	CASSRWTGNTEAFF
TRBJ1-2	TRBV19	CASTSGGDRGGYGYTF
TRBJ2-3	TRBV4-1	CASSPPESGAFWDTQYF
TRBJ1-1	TRBV10-1	CASSGTGGENTEAFF
TRBJ2-5	TRBV5-1	CASSLEGGGAVQTQYF
TRBJ1-2	TRBV6-5	CASSYGAGYGYTF
TRBJ2-7	TRBV28	CASSFGASGTYEQYF
TRBJ2-3	TRBV6-5	CASSPGTSRINPYF
TRBJ2-7	TRBV27	CASSYDAGRIYEQYF
TRBJ1-2	TRBV6-6	CASSNPGREDYGYTF
TRBJ2-1	TRBV5-1	CASSLEPGLTGEQFF
TRBJ2-3	TRBV2	CASSDGQASTDTQYF
TRBJ1-6	TRBV21-1	CASSLTKEVSPLHF
TRBJ2-1	TRBV2	CASMRETTLNEQFF
TRBJ2-1	TRBV20-1	CSAIGNEQFF
TRBJ1-2	TRBV28	CASSLAARGSGYTF
TRBJ1-1	TRBV25-1	CASIARTGLNTEAFF
TRBJ2-1	TRBV7-7	CASSLGENLYNEQFF
TRBJ2-1	TRBV9	CASSNLRGANSYNEQFF
TRBJ1-1	TRBV7-9	CASSLQGGHTEAFF
TRBJ2-5	TRBV5-4	CASRAGARFQETQYF
TRBJ2-7	TRBV19	CASSPQPGGNEQYF
TRBJ2-5	TRBV28	CASSSFQGRETQYF
TRBJ1-5	TRBV2	CASGLSGNSNQPQHF
TRBJ2-1	TRBV7-9	CASGLNTNNEQFF
TRBJ2-2	TRBV5-1	CASSPSGVDATGELFF
TRBJ1-1	TRBV15	CATSKWDRETEAFF
TRBJ2-2	TRBV19	CASNPSSHRDTGELFF
TRBJ2-1	TRBV6-5	CASASSRGRNDEQFF
TRBJ2-7	TRBV6-1	CASSEWGGSSYEQYF
TRBJ2-7	TRBV19	CASSLPGGGDEQYF
TRBJ1-1	TRBV6-5	CASSYGQYTEAFF
TRBJ2-2	TRBV6-6	CASSRLAPGELFF